A selection of T cell receptor beta chains follows, all from one sample in a study of T cells after yellow fever vaccination. TCRdb itself ran the 5' RACE reads through MiXCR, one entry per CDR3 protein. The data contain more than 75,000 distinct CDR3 sequences, under 9% of them singletons. Sample: CD8+ T cells not binding an NS4B(214-222) dextramer, sorted from PBMCs, taken less than 16 days after the first yellow fever vaccination. Receptor source: a man between 18 and 29 years old who received the YFV17D yellow fever vaccine. Each CDR3 is given with its conserved first and last residue. Not all rows give a size; the values are once, few, many and, for expanded clones, a class.

>NA|TRBV5-6|TRBJ2-7
CASSLESGSYEQYF
>few|TRBV6-5|TRBJ2-2
CASSLPYGVGTGELFF
>NA|TRBV7-9|TRBJ1-1
CASSLTPGAGMNTEAFF
>few|TRBV9|TRBJ2-7
CASNSGGSSYEQYF
>NA|TRBV10-3|TRBJ2-5
CAISEDAMLDEETQYF
>NA|TRBV6-2/TRBV6-3|TRBJ2-1
CASSYSAWRGLRGLVPEQFF
>NA|TRBV4-3|TRBJ1-1
CASSQDMNTEAFF
>NA|TRBV6-5|TRBJ2-2
CASSYSSRGAGELFF
>NA|TRBV5-1|TRBJ2-7
CASRFYPGQGSYEQYF
>NA|TRBV4-1|TRBJ2-1
CASCHGGVGGTYNEQFF
>NA|TRBV24-1|TRBJ1-1
CATSDLRLARDRRMNTEAFF
>few|TRBV7-2|TRBJ2-4
CASSFRGREKNIQYF
>many|TRBV12-3/TRBV12-4|TRBJ2-1
CASSWDLVPYNEQFF
>NA|TRBV20-1|TRBJ1-2
CSARDLGGLLTYGYTF
>few|TRBV4-1|TRBJ2-7
CASSQPDRVLDEQYF
>few|TRBV12-3/TRBV12-4|TRBJ2-7
CASGGVEQYF